The rows below give T cell receptor beta chains drawn from one sample of a study of PD-L1 blockade in urothelial cancer. Assay: immunoSEQ multiplex PCR; the TCRdb copy retains only in-frame clones and omits some. The sample shows about 84,000 clones, about four fifths of them seen only once. Specimen: PBMCs, collected around atezolizumab (anti-PD-L1) treatment. Receptors originate from a man aged 70-80 years with urothelial cancer. The CDR3 runs from the conserved cysteine through the conserved F or W. D genes are given only for firm matches. Only part of the rows carry a size: once, few, many, or a class if the clone is expanded.

v_gene,j_gene,d_gene,abundance,CDR3aa,CDR3nt
TRBV11-2,TRBJ2-1,.,.,CASSIGRGANEQFF,TGTGCCAGCAGCATCGGCCGGGGGGCGAATGAGCAGTTCTTC
TRBV5-1,TRBJ1-1,.,.,CASSFEGGGTEAFF,TGCGCCAGCAGCTTTGAGGGGGGGGGCACTGAAGCTTTCTTT
TRBV19,TRBJ1-4,TRBD1,.,CASSPRQGGEKLFF,TGTGCCAGTAGTCCCCGACAGGGGGGTGAAAAACTGTTTTTT
TRBV19,TRBJ2-2,.,once,CASRLGAGELFF,TGTGCCAGTAGGCTAGGGGCCGGGGAGCTGTTTTTT
TRBV7-9,TRBJ2-1,.,.,CASSLAGSPFF,TGTGCCAGCAGCTTAGCGGGGAGCCCGTTCTTC
TRBV11-3,TRBJ2-2,.,once,CASSFAGPNTGELFF,TGTGCCAGCAGCTTCGCGGGCCCGAACACCGGGGAGCTGTTTTTT
TRBV19,TRBJ2-2,TRBD2,.,CASSPGGSRTTGELFF,TGTGCCAGTAGTCCGGGGGGGTCCAGGACCACCGGGGAGCTGTTTTTT
TRBV6-5,TRBJ2-3,TRBD1,few,CASRRGQDSDTQYF,TGTGCCAGCAGACGGGGACAGGATTCGGATACGCAGTATTTT
TRBV7-2,TRBJ2-7,.,.,CASSLVGHLEKQYF,TGTGCCAGCAGCTTAGTGGGACATCTGGAAAAGCAGTACTTC
TRBV9,TRBJ1-3,.,.,CASSVAGGDTIYF,TGTGCCAGCAGCGTAGCGGGGGGGGACACCATATATTTT
TRBV4-1,TRBJ1-2,TRBD1,.,CASSQDRQGPSYTF,TGCGCCAGCAGCCAAGACCGACAGGGCCCGAGCTACACCTTC
TRBV29-1,TRBJ2-7,TRBD2,.,CSVGGLADQYF,TGCAGCGTAGGGGGACTAGCGGATCAGTACTTC
TRBV4-3,TRBJ1-4,TRBD1,.,CASSQDLGTGSEKLFF,TGCGCCAGCAGCCAAGATCTAGGGACAGGGTCTGAAAAACTGTTTTTT
TRBV19,TRBJ1-2,.,.,CASAREPAEIYGYTF,TGTGCCAGTGCCCGGGAACCCGCGGAGATCTATGGCTACACCTTC
TRBV9,TRBJ2-7,TRBD2,.,CASSVQPSGSYEQYF,TGTGCCAGCAGCGTTCAGCCTAGCGGGAGTTACGAGCAGTACTTC
TRBV18,TRBJ1-1,TRBD1,.,CASSQGQGENTEAFF,TGTGCCAGCTCACAAGGACAGGGGGAGAACACTGAAGCTTTCTTT
TRBV7-4,TRBJ1-5,.,.,CASSLYRVSNQPQHF,TGTGCCAGCAGCTTGTACAGGGTTAGCAATCAGCCCCAGCATTTT
TRBV27,TRBJ2-2,.,.,CASSLVRRTGELFF,TGTGCCAGCAGTTTAGTCAGGCGCACCGGGGAGCTGTTTTTT
TRBV7-9,TRBJ2-1,TRBD2,.,CASSLTSGGPNEQFF,TGTGCCAGCAGCTTGACTAGCGGGGGCCCCAATGAGCAGTTCTTC
TRBV7-9,TRBJ2-1,TRBD2,.,CASSPGTSGGSSSYNEQFF,TGTGCCAGCAGCCCCGGGACTAGCGGGGGGTCGAGCTCCTACAATGAGCAGTTCTTC
TRBV5-1,TRBJ2-2,TRBD1,.,CASSSTGTGNTGGELFF,TGCGCCAGCAGCTCTACCGGGACAGGGAATACCGGCGGGGAGCTGTTTTTT
TRBV15,TRBJ2-7,TRBD1,few,CATSRDRAGEQYF,TGTGCCACCAGCAGGGACAGGGCAGGCGAGCAGTACTTC
TRBV28,TRBJ2-5,TRBD2,.,CAAGAGSVGTQYF,TGTGCCGCGGGAGCGGGATCAGTTGGGACCCAGTACTTC
TRBV27,TRBJ2-5,TRBD1,once,CASSSGTGGMETQYF,TGTGCCAGCAGTTCCGGGACAGGGGGCATGGAGACCCAGTACTTC
TRBV5-5,TRBJ2-1,.,.,CASSLGLLGFYNEQFF,TGTGCCAGCAGCTTGGGACTCTTGGGTTTCTACAATGAGCAGTTCTTC
TRBV7-2,TRBJ1-2,.,.,CASSLVEGPNYGYTF,TGTGCCAGCAGCTTAGTGGAGGGCCCTAACTATGGCTACACCTTC
TRBV30,TRBJ2-1,.,.,CAWSADSHNEQFF,TGTGCCTGGAGTGCCGACAGCCACAATGAGCAGTTCTTC
TRBV6-1,TRBJ1-2,TRBD1,.,CASTGQGVSRGYTF,TGTGCCAGCACGGGACAGGGGGTGTCCAGGGGCTACACCTTC
TRBV9,TRBJ1-2,.,.,CASSPRGNTNYGYTF,TGTGCCAGCAGCCCCCGAGGGAACACTAACTATGGCTACACCTTC
TRBV2,TRBJ2-2,TRBD1,few,CASSEIGQGANTGELFF,TGTGCCAGCAGTGAAATCGGGCAGGGGGCGAACACCGGGGAGCTGTTTTTT
TRBV6-5,TRBJ1-3,.,.,CASSYARDSGNTIYF,TGTGCCAGCAGTTACGCGCGAGACTCTGGAAACACCATATATTTT
TRBV30,TRBJ2-5,.,few,CAWTSSRETQYF,TGTGCCTGGACCTCGTCCAGAGAGACCCAGTACTTC
TRBV9,TRBJ2-5,TRBD1,.,CASSAGTGNQRGETQYF,TGTGCCAGCAGCGCTGGGACAGGGAATCAACGTGGGGAGACCCAGTACTTC
TRBV5-5,TRBJ2-1,TRBD2,.,CASSLGRAGISYNEQFF,TGTGCCAGCAGCTTGGGGAGAGCGGGGATCTCCTACAATGAGCAGTTCTTC
TRBV5-4,TRBJ2-5,.,.,CASSLERARIETQYF,TGTGCCAGCAGCTTGGAGAGGGCGCGGATTGAGACCCAGTACTTC
TRBV7-3,TRBJ2-5,.,.,CASSLREKETQYF,TGTGCCAGCAGCTTGCGGGAAAAAGAGACCCAGTACTTC
TRBV27,TRBJ2-3,.,once,CASSGYGTPSTDTQYF,TGTGCCAGCAGTGGTTACGGGACACCCTCCACAGATACGCAGTATTTT
TRBV9,TRBJ1-1,.,.,CASSDTYTEAFF,TGTGCCAGCAGCGATACATACACTGAAGCTTTCTTT
TRBV5-1,TRBJ2-3,.,once,CASSTTGTEGGDTQYF,TGCGCCAGCAGCACGACAGGGACGGAGGGTGGTGATACGCAGTATTTT
TRBV10-2,TRBJ1-6,TRBD1,.,CASSESWDRVGNSPLHF,TGCGCCAGCAGTGAGTCCTGGGACAGGGTAGGGAATTCACCCCTCCACTTT
TRBV7-2,TRBJ2-1,TRBD1,.,CASSFPRGQPGHSYNEQFF,TGTGCCAGCAGCTTCCCCAGGGGACAGCCGGGTCACTCCTACAATGAGCAGTTCTTC
TRBV7-3,TRBJ2-6,TRBD2,.,CASSPFEVGLAGGPGANVLTF,TGTGCCAGCAGCCCTTTCGAAGTTGGACTAGCGGGAGGGCCTGGGGCCAACGTCCTGACTTTC
TRBV29-1,TRBJ2-7,.,once,CSVETGDSSYEQYF,TGCAGCGTTGAGACAGGCGATTCCTCCTACGAGCAGTACTTC
TRBV19,TRBJ1-5,.,.,CASSINREEDQPQHF,TGTGCCAGTAGTATAAACAGGGAAGAGGATCAGCCCCAGCATTTT
TRBV7-2,TRBJ2-1,.,.,CASSPGSGTGFF,TGTGCCAGCAGCCCGGGATCGGGTACCGGTTTCTTC
TRBV6-5,TRBJ2-7,.,.,CATRRGSGLYEQYF,TGTGCCACCCGTCGGGGGAGTGGGCTCTACGAGCAGTACTTC
TRBV9,TRBJ1-1,TRBD1,once,CASSGRTGGFSNTEAFF,TGTGCCAGCAGTGGGAGGACAGGGGGTTTTTCTAACACTGAAGCTTTCTTT
TRBV19,TRBJ1-4,.,.,CASHSVGDEKLFF,TGTGCCAGTCATTCCGTAGGGGATGAAAAACTGTTTTTT
TRBV7-9,TRBJ2-3,TRBD1,.,CASSLRDRDDTQYF,TGTGCCAGCAGCTTAAGGGACAGGGATGATACGCAGTATTTT
TRBV9,TRBJ2-5,TRBD2,.,CASSKELAGNQETQYF,TGTGCCAGCAGCAAAGAACTAGCGGGGAACCAAGAGACCCAGTACTTC
TRBV11-3,TRBJ2-2,.,.,CASSFDSTEVSSGELFF,TGTGCCAGCAGTTTTGACTCGACAGAAGTGAGTTCCGGGGAGCTGTTTTTT
TRBV11-2,TRBJ1-4,TRBD1,.,CASSYNTGATNEKLFF,TGTGCCAGCAGCTACAATACAGGGGCAACTAATGAAAAACTGTTTTTT
TRBV5-1,TRBJ2-7,TRBD1,.,CASSFSATGITYEQYF,TGCGCCAGCAGCTTTTCCGCGACAGGGATTACCTACGAGCAGTACTTC
TRBV7-9,TRBJ2-1,.,.,CASSLTTTKAGEQFF,TGTGCCAGCAGCTTGACGACTACGAAAGCGGGTGAGCAGTTCTTC
TRBV5-1,TRBJ2-5,.,.,CASSFAPRETQYF,TGCGCCAGCAGCTTCGCGCCCAGGGAGACCCAGTACTTC
TRBV30,TRBJ1-4,TRBD1,.,CAWSVGTGATNEKLFF,TGTGCCTGGAGTGTAGGGACAGGGGCAACTAATGAAAAACTGTTTTTT
TRBV7-2,TRBJ2-3,TRBD2,.,CASGVAGGTDTQYF,TGTGCCAGCGGGGTAGCGGGAGGCACAGATACGCAGTATTTT
TRBV6-4,TRBJ1-3,.,.,CASSKLGLAGNTIYF,TGTGCCAGCAGTAAGTTGGGGTTAGCGGGAAACACCATATATTTT
TRBV4-1,TRBJ2-5,TRBD1,many,CASSPRGGTGELETQYF,TGCGCCAGCAGCCCCCGGGGGGGGACAGGGGAGTTAGAGACCCAGTACTTC